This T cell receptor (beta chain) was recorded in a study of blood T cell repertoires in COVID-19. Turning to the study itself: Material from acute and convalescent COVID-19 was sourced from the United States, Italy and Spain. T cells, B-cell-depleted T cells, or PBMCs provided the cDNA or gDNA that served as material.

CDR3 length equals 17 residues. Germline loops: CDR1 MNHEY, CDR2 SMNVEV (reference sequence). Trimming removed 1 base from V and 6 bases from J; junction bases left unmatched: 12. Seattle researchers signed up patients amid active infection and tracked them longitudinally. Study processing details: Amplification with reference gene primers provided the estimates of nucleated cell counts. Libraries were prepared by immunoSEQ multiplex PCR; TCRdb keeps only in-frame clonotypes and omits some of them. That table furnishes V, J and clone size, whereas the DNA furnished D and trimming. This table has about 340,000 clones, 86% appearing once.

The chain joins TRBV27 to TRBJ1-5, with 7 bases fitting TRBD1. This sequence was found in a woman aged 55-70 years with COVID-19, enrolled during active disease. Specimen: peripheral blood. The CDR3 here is CASSLYGRGGAGQPQHF. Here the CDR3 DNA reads TGTGCCAGCAGTTTATATGGACGAGGGGGCGCAGGTCAGCCCCAGCATTTT.